The rows below give T cell receptor beta chains drawn from one sample of a study of blood T cell repertoires in COVID-19. Sequencing used immunoSEQ multiplex PCR; TCRdb keeps in-frame clones, though not all of them. The table lists fewer than 500,000 clones, nearly 90% of them singletons. Sequenced: PBMCs or T cells enriched from blood (not recorded which). The receptors shown here come from a woman in her late teens or twenties with acute COVID-19. Each CDR3 is given with its conserved first and last residue. Each record gives: clone size, V gene, J gene, CDR3 length, D gene, CDR3 protein, CDR3 DNA. D genes are given only for firm matches. Size values are once, few and many counts, or a class for expanded clones, and some rows have none.

>-|TRBV5-1|TRBJ1-1|14|TRBD1
CASSLAGTGGLAFF
TGCGCCAGCAGCTTGGCAGGGACAGGGGGTCTAGCTTTCTTT
>-|TRBV4-3|TRBJ2-3|15|-
CASSQDAIVSDTQYF
TGCGCCAGCAGCCAAGATGCGATAGTTAGTGATACGCAGTATTTT
>-|TRBV29-1|TRBJ2-7|14|TRBD2
CSVSKAGGRYEQYF
TGCAGCGTGTCTAAAGCGGGGGGGAGGTACGAGCAGTACTTC
>-|TRBV18|TRBJ1-2|14|-
CASSTGEEPYGYTF
TGTGCCAGCTCAACCGGGGAGGAGCCCTATGGCTACACCTTC
>-|TRBV29-1|TRBJ1-2|14|TRBD1
CSVEGVTGDYGYTF
TGCAGCGTTGAAGGGGTCACAGGGGACTATGGCTACACCTTC
>-|TRBV5-4|TRBJ2-7|14|-
CASRYREAGDEQYF
TGTGCCAGCAGATACAGGGAAGCAGGTGACGAGCAGTACTTC
>-|TRBV5-4|TRBJ1-1|15|TRBD1
CASSRGQGASTEAFF
TGTGCCAGCAGCCGAGGACAGGGGGCGTCCACTGAAGCTTTCTTT
>once|TRBV10-1|TRBJ2-5|15|TRBD1
CASSLDRGGRETQYF
TGCGCCAGCAGTCTGGACAGGGGCGGCCGGGAGACCCAGTACTTC
>-|TRBV7-2|TRBJ1-1|12|-
CASSPTGYRAFF
TGTGCCAGCAGCCCAACGGGGTACCGAGCTTTCTTT
>-|TRBV3-1/TRBV3-2|TRBJ1-5|15|TRBD1
CASSQVPGGNQPQHF
TGTGCCAGCAGCCAAGTTCCAGGGGGAAATCAGCCCCAGCATTTT
>-|TRBV6-2/TRBV6-3|TRBJ2-3|15|TRBD2
CASSPGLALTDTQYF
TGTGCCAGCAGCCCGGGACTAGCCCTCACAGATACGCAGTATTTT
>-|TRBV29-1|TRBJ1-2|12|-
CSVEEGTYGYTF
TGCAGCGTTGAGGAGGGCACCTATGGCTACACCTTC
>once|TRBV19|TRBJ1-1|17|-
CASSIPPRTGLNTEAFF
TGTGCCAGTAGTATACCCCCCCGTACAGGGTTGAACACTGAAGCTTTCTTT
>-|TRBV2|TRBJ2-3|15|TRBD2
CASSGGAGWTDTQYF
TGTGCCAGCAGCGGGGGGGCGGGGTGGACAGATACGCAGTATTTT
>-|TRBV28|TRBJ1-3|18|TRBD1
CASSPSPGQGVSGNTIYF
TGTGCCAGCAGTCCCTCCCCCGGACAGGGAGTCTCTGGAAACACCATATATTTT
>few|TRBV10-3|TRBJ2-7|16|TRBD2
CAISEPTSGRRGEQYF
TGTGCCATCAGTGAGCCGACTAGCGGGAGGAGGGGAGAGCAGTACTTC
>-|TRBV4-3|TRBJ2-7|15|TRBD1
CASSQDTGGAYEQYF
TGCGCCAGCAGCCAAGATACAGGGGGCGCCTACGAGCAGTACTTC
>once|TRBV9|TRBJ2-7|12|-
CASSRQFGEQYF
TGTGCCAGCAGCCGACAGTTTGGTGAGCAGTACTTC
>-|TRBV5-1|TRBJ1-4|17|TRBD1
CASSLAGTAVPNEKLFF
TGCGCCAGCAGCTTGGCCGGGACAGCCGTTCCCAATGAAAAACTGTTTTTT
>few|TRBV10-3|TRBJ1-4|14|-
CAISDRNREEKLFF
TGTGCCATCAGTGATAGGAACAGGGAGGAAAAACTGTTTTTT
>-|TRBV5-4|TRBJ1-2|15|-
CASSLEAGREYGYTF
TGTGCCAGCAGCTTGGAGGCAGGGCGGGAGTATGGCTACACCTTC
>-|TRBV7-2|TRBJ2-6|19|TRBD1
CASSLEGDRVKVWANVLTF
TGTGCCAGCAGCTTAGAGGGGGACAGGGTAAAGGTTTGGGCCAACGTCCTGACTTTC
>-|TRBV6-5|TRBJ1-2|13|-
CASSYSNTYGYTF
TGTGCCAGCAGTTACTCGAATACCTACGGCTACACCTTC
>-|TRBV29-1|TRBJ2-7|14|TRBD2
CSAAGLAGGYEQYF
TGCAGCGCTGCGGGACTAGCGGGGGGCTACGAGCAGTACTTC
>-|TRBV9|TRBJ1-1|18|TRBD1
CASSVLSHGTGVNTEAFF
TGTGCCAGCAGCGTTTTATCCCATGGGACAGGGGTCAACACTGAAGCTTTCTTT
>-|TRBV5-1|TRBJ2-3|14|-
CASSPPRRTDTQYF
TGCGCCAGCAGCCCCCCCCGTAGAACAGATACGCAGTATTTT
>-|TRBV7-2|TRBJ1-2|13|TRBD1
CASSRGGFYGYTF
TGTGCCAGCAGCCGAGGGGGCTTCTATGGCTACACCTTC